The 11 T cell receptor beta chains in this list originate from one sample, sequenced in a study of blood T cell repertoires in COVID-19. Sequencing used immunoSEQ multiplex PCR; TCRdb keeps in-frame clones, though not all of them. The table includes 400,000 or so clones, around 90% detected once. Material: PBMCs or T cells enriched from blood (not recorded which). The receptors shown here come from a woman in her thirties or forties with acute COVID-19.

The gene calls are TRBV30 and TRBJ2-7; maybe TRBD2 (6 bases). The V end lost 8 bases, the J end lost 0 bases, and 17 bases lay between the germline ends. CDR3 length: 14 residues. Germline values: CDR1 GTSNPN, CDR2 SVGIG (reference sequence). Here the CDR3 DNA reads TGTGCCGGGTTGGTCGCGGAGGGCTCCTACGAGCAGTACTTC. Its protein product is CAGLVAEGSYEQYF.

The chain has TRBV24-1 and TRBJ1-1; no definite D call. Between the trimmed V and J ends, which lost 1 base and 7 bases, there was a span of 9 bases. Germline V gene data show CDR1 as KGHDR and CDR2 as SFDVKD. This CDR3 spans 13 amino acids. The CDR3 nucleotides are TGTGCCACCAGTGATTTTGCGGGCCGTGAAGCTTTCTTT. Encoded protein: CATSDFAGREAFF.

In regard to this clone: This sample also contains other DNA sequences that code for the same CDR3. V usage is TRBV6-5 and J usage is TRBJ2-7; 7 positions agree with TRBD1. With V trimmed by 2 bases and J by 0 bases, 1 base remained unmatched. The germline V gene encodes CDR1 MNHEY and CDR2 SVGAGI. This CDR3 is built from 14 residues. The CDR3 DNA reads TGTGCCAGCAGTTACGGGGACAGCTCCTACGAGCAGTACTTC. Its protein is CASSYGDSSYEQYF.

The genes are TRBV9 and TRBJ2-1; D possibly corresponds to TRBD2 (6 bases). There are 14 residues in the CDR3. Germline lookup yields CDR1 SGDLS and CDR2 YYNGEE. The germline V and J ends were trimmed by 2 bases and 2 bases, with 8 bases remaining between them. CDR3 in DNA: TGTGCCAGCAGCGTCGCGGGACCCTACAATGAGCAGTTCTTC. This codes for CASSVAGPYNEQFF.

V usage is TRBV6-5 and J usage is TRBJ1-1; D gene uncertain. CDR1 is MNHEY, CDR2 SVGAGI, per germline. Between the trimmed V and J ends, which lost 5 bases and 5 bases, there was a span of 12 bases. The CDR3 is 13 residues long. This CDR3 is CASSLGSRTEAFF. CDR3 nucleotide sequence: TGTGCCAGCAGTCTCGGGAGTCGGACTGAAGCTTTCTTT.

J is TRBJ2-7 and V is TRBV5-1; 10 bases match TRBD1. The germline CDR1 and CDR2 sequences are SGHRS and YFSETQ. This CDR3 comprises 15 residues. J gave up 1 base and V 4 bases, and 5 bases lay outside the gene matches. CDR3 loop: CASSPRQGASYEQYF. The CDR3 DNA follows: TGCGCCAGCAGCCCCAGACAGGGGGCTTCCTACGAGCAGTACTTC.

This rearrangement joins TRBV21-1 to TRBJ1-1. TRBV21-1 is a listed pseudogene. The CDR3 has 13 residues. The CDR3 region has the DNA TGTGCCAGCCGGGCGGGGGAGCACACTGAAGCTTTCTTT. Protein: CASRAGEHTEAFF.

The V gene is TRBV7-2, the J gene TRBJ2-5, with 11 bases lining up with TRBD2. The CDR3 is 14 amino acids. After removal of 2 bases from V and 4 bases from J, the junction contained 0 bases not matched to a gene. The germline V gene has CDR1 SGHTA and CDR2 FQGNSA. The CDR3 sequence is CASSLTSGGETQYF. CDR3 DNA sequence: TGTGCCAGCAGCTTAACTAGCGGGGGAGAGACCCAGTACTTC.

This clone was seen only a few times. The rearrangement uses TRBV5-1 and TRBJ2-7, with 12 bases matching TRBD2. With 4 bases clipped from V and 2 bases from J, the junction kept 1 base outside the gene matches. In germline, CDR1 is SGHRS, CDR2 YFSETQ. The CDR3 is 14 amino acids. CDR3 region: CASSPSGGAYEQYF. As DNA, the CDR3 is TGCGCCAGCAGCCCTAGCGGGGGGGCCTACGAGCAGTACTTC.

The rearrangement joins TRBV19 to TRBJ2-1; TRBD2 agrees at 10 bases. V was clipped by 3 bases and J by 7 bases; unmatched bases: 9. CDR3 length: 16 amino acids. Germline loops: CDR1 LNHDA, CDR2 SQIVND (reference sequence). Here the CDR3 reads CASSMPQRGGKNEQFF. The CDR3 coding sequence is TGTGCCAGTAGTATGCCCCAGCGGGGGGGCAAGAATGAGCAGTTCTTC.

The V call is TRBV5-8, the J call TRBJ1-3; 8 bases match TRBD1. The CDR3 runs 15 residues. The ends lost 4 bases at V and 0 bases at J; junction bases unmatched: 3. Germline V gene sequence: CDR1 SGHTS, CDR2 YDEGEE. As DNA, the CDR3 is TGTGCCAGCAGCCGTACAGGGGGCTCTGGAAACACCATATATTTT. Protein: CASSRTGGSGNTIYF.